Listed below are T cell receptor beta chains from one sample, sequenced in a study of tumor-infiltrating lymphocytes in glioblastoma multiforme. One entry per CDR3 protein results from TCRdb running MiXCR on the multiplex PCR reads. Of about 32,000 distinct CDR3 sequences in the sample, more than 55% are singletons; the top ten hold around 33%. The sample consisted of brain tumor tissue. All receptors come from a male donor with glioblastoma. Each CDR3 is given with its conserved first and last residue. The order of the fields is CDR3 protein, CDR3 DNA, D gene, J gene, clone size, V gene. D genes are given only for firm matches. Only part of the rows carry a size: once, few, many, or a class if the clone is expanded.

CASSLGVGGRSDEQFF,TGTGCCAGCAGCTTAGGTGTTGGCGGGAGGAGCGATGAGCAGTTCTTC,TRBD2,TRBJ2-1,many,TRBV7-3
CASSHGQGLPGYTF,TGCGCCAGCAGCCACGGACAGGGTCTGCCTGGCTACACCTTC,TRBD1,TRBJ1-2,few,TRBV4-3
CAISDYLDRGNTGELLF,TGTGCCATCAGTGACTACCTGGACAGGGGGAACACCGGGGAGCTGCTTTTT,TRBD1,TRBJ2-2,few,TRBV10-3
CASSLTPQTQETQYF,TGTGCCAGCAGCTTAACACCTCAGACTCAAGAGACCCAGTACTTC,.,TRBJ2-5,.,TRBV7-3
CSAPKEGDYNEQFF,TGCAGTGCTCCTAAGGAGGGAGACTACAATGAGCAGTTCTTC,.,TRBJ2-1,.,TRBV20-1
CASSLGQRVETQYF,TGTGCCAGCAGCCTGGGACAGCGCGTGGAGACCCAGTACTTC,TRBD1,TRBJ2-5,many,TRBV5-8
CAISESGGGATNEKLFF,TGTGCCATCAGTGAGTCTGGCGGAGGGGCCACTAATGAAAAACTGTTTTTT,.,TRBJ1-4,many,TRBV10-3
CSAQESHEQFF,TGCAGTGCCCAGGAAAGTCATGAGCAGTTCTTC,.,TRBJ2-1,.,TRBV20-1
CASRPETAGINERFF,TGTGCCAGCCGCCCCGAGACAGCGGGTATAAATGAGCGGTTCTTC,.,TRBJ2-1,.,TRBV6-1
CSATDGAVGTYEQYF,TGCAGTGCCACGGACGGGGCTGTAGGAACCTACGAGCAGTACTTC,.,TRBJ2-7,.,TRBV20-1
CASRELTGGYTEAFF,TGTGCCAGCAGGGAACTGACAGGGGGTTACACTGAAGCTTTCTTT,TRBD1,TRBJ1-1,many,TRBV6-6
CASSHYGTEIQLTSGYTF,TGCGCCAGCAGCCACTACGGGACAGAGATACAACTAACTAGCGGCTACACCTTC,TRBD1,TRBJ1-2,.,TRBV4-1
CASSDGSGVINEQFF,TGTGCCAGCAGTGATGGATCGGGAGTTATAAACGAGCAGTTCTTC,.,TRBJ2-1,.,TRBV6-1
CASSWGAGYEQCF,TGTGCCAGCAGTTGGGGGGCTGGCTACGAGCAGTGCTTC,.,TRBJ2-7,few,TRBV12-3/TRBV12-4
CASSLERQETQYF,TGTGCCAGCAGCTTAGAACGACAAGAGACCCAGTACTTC,.,TRBJ2-5,.,TRBV11-2
CSARGEAGGVFSPLHF,TGCAGTGCTAGAGGTGAGGCAGGGGGGGTTTTTTCACCCCTCCACTTT,TRBD1,TRBJ1-6,.,TRBV20-1
CASSEVTGSNQPQHF,TGTGCCAGCAGTGAAGTTACAGGGTCCAATCAGCCCCAGCATTTT,.,TRBJ1-5,many,TRBV6-1
CACGDPNTGELFF,TGCGCCTGCGGGGACCCGAACACCGGGGAGCTGTTTTTT,.,TRBJ2-2,.,TRBV10-1
CASSSHQGVNTVAFF,TGTGCCAGCAGCTCCCATCAGGGGGTGAACACTGTAGCTTTCTTT,TRBD1,TRBJ1-1,.,TRBV12-3/TRBV12-4
CAIGREGLMSGNTLYF,TGTGCCATCGGACGGGAGGGACTGATGTCCGGAAACACCCTATATTTT,.,TRBJ1-3,.,TRBV10-3
CSVELRGGDGYTF,TGCAGCGTTGAACTGCGGGGTGGGGATGGCTACACCTTC,.,TRBJ1-2,medium-sized,TRBV29-1
CASSPWGGEETQYF,TGTGCCAGCAGCCCTTGGGGGGGAGAGGAGACCCAGTACTTC,TRBD2,TRBJ2-5,many,TRBV7-9
CASSQGPSKSTIQYF,TGTGCCAGCAGCCAGGGCCCTAGTAAGAGTACCATTCAGTACTTC,.,TRBJ2-4,many,TRBV4-2
CANTETPTSNEQYF,TGTGCCAACACCGAGACCCCTACTAGCAACGAGCAGTACTTC,.,TRBJ2-7,.,TRBV6-5
CSAVWERDYEQYF,TGCAGCGCTGTTTGGGAGAGAGACTACGAGCAGTACTTC,.,TRBJ2-7,.,TRBV29-1
CAISGPGTAYNEHFF,TGTGCCATCAGTGGCCCCGGGACAGCTTACAATGAGCATTTCTTC,TRBD1,TRBJ2-1,.,TRBV10-3
CSAPGQSHCEQYF,TGCAGTGCCCCGGGACAGAGCCACTGTGAGCAGTACTTC,TRBD1,TRBJ2-7,.,TRBV20-1
CSARTSGGAYEQYF,TGCAGTGCTAGGACTAGCGGAGGGGCCTACGAGCAGTACTTC,TRBD2,TRBJ2-7,many,TRBV20-1
CACSYLTGGETQYF,TGTGCCTGCAGTTACCTGACAGGCGGAGAGACCCAGTACTTC,.,TRBJ2-5,.,TRBV6-6
CSVQTGDSYEQYF,TGCAGCGTCCAAACTGGCGACTCCTATGAACAGTACTTC,.,TRBJ2-7,.,TRBV29-1
CASSYGGEGREDTQYF,TGTGCCAGCAGTTACGGCGGCGAGGGCCGAGAAGACACGCAGTATTTT,.,TRBJ2-3,few,TRBV6-2/TRBV6-3
CASSYSPWNGQFF,TGTGCCAGTAGTTACTCTCCTTGGAATGGGCAGTTCTTC,.,TRBJ2-1,.,TRBV6-5
CTSSQVGPSGDPALRDTQYF,TGTACCAGCAGCCAAGTTGGGCCGTCGGGGGACCCTGCCCTCAGGGATACGCAGTATTTT,.,TRBJ2-3,.,TRBV4-2
CASSSEEDGIGELFF,TGTGCCAGCAGCTCAGAAGAGGATGGCATCGGGGAGCTGTTTTTT,.,TRBJ2-2,.,TRBV7-9
CATSGRSGANVLTF,TGTGCCACCAGTGGTAGATCTGGGGCCAACGTCCTGACTTTC,.,TRBJ2-6,.,TRBV24-1
CASSRGTVSNQPQHF,TGTGCCAGCAGCCGCGGGACAGTTAGCAATCAGCCCCAGCATTTT,TRBD1,TRBJ1-5,many,TRBV28
CASSLGNTGELFF,TGTGCCAGCAGCTTAGGGAACACCGGGGAGCTGTTTTTT,.,TRBJ2-2,medium-sized,TRBV5-5
CASGLVLAGSSDTQYF,TGTGCCAGCGGCTTAGTACTAGCGGGGAGCTCAGATACGCAGTATTTT,TRBD2,TRBJ2-3,once,TRBV11-1
CASRGTANTGELFF,TGTGCCAGCAGGGGGACGGCGAACACCGGGGAGCTGTTTTTT,.,TRBJ2-2,.,TRBV7-9
CASSPGLAKEYNEQFF,TGCGCCAGCAGCCCTGGACTAGCGAAAGAATACAATGAGCAGTTCTTC,TRBD2,TRBJ2-1,many,TRBV5-1
CANSSGVRPTGELFF,TGTGCCAACAGCTCCGGGGTACGCCCCACTGGGGAGCTGTTTTTT,.,TRBJ2-2,.,TRBV6-5
CASSLSASGRSYEQYF,TGTGCCAGCAGTTTATCAGCTAGCGGGAGGTCCTACGAGCAGTACTTC,TRBD2,TRBJ2-7,many,TRBV28
CANSSERTGTSENNEQFF,TGCGCCAACAGCTCAGAAAGGACCGGGACTAGCGAAAACAATGAGCAGTTCTTC,TRBD2,TRBJ2-1,.,TRBV5-1
CASSVEGGQETQYF,TGTGCCAGCAGCGTAGAGGGGGGACAAGAGACCCAGTACTTC,.,TRBJ2-5,.,TRBV9
CASSPGDGYTF,TGTGCCAGCAGCCCCGGGGATGGCTACACCTTC,.,TRBJ1-2,many,TRBV5-4
CASRLGQGYSNQPQHF,TGTGCCAGCAGACTCGGACAGGGCTATAGCAATCAGCCCCAGCATTTT,TRBD1,TRBJ1-5,many,TRBV6-1
CASSYDDTQETQCF,TGCGCCAGCAGTTACGATGACACCCAAGAGACCCAGTGCTTC,.,TRBJ2-5,.,TRBV6-2/TRBV6-3
CASSLSQGYEQYF,TGTGCCAGCAGTTTAAGCCAGGGCTACGAGCAGTACTTC,.,TRBJ2-7,many,TRBV12-3/TRBV12-4